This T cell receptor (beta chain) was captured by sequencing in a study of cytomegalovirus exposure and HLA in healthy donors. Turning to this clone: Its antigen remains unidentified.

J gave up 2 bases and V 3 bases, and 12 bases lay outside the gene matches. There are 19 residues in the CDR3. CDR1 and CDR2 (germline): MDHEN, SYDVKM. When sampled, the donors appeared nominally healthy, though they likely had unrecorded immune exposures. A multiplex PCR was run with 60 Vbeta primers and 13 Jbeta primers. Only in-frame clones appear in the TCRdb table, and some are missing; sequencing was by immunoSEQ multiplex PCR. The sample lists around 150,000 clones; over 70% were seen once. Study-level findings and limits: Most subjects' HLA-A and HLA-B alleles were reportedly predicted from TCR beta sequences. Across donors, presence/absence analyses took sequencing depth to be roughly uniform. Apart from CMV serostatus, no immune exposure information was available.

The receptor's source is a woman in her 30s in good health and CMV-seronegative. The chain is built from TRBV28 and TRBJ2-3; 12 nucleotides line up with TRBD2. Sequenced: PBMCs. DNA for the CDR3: TGTGCCAGCAGTTTTTATACTAGCGGGGGGAAGACCTCCACAGATACGCAGTATTTT. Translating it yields CASSFYTSGGKTSTDTQYF.